Listed below are T cell receptor beta chains from one sample, sequenced in a study of control samples from healthy donors and cancer patients. Data came from immunoSEQ multiplex PCR; TCRdb stores just in-frame clones and leaves some out. In the table there are under 85,000 clones, roughly 82% of which are singletons. The sample consisted of PBMCs. The source of these receptors is a woman between 50 and 59 years old with lung cancer. Each CDR3 is given with its conserved first and last residue. Fields, in order: J gene, clone size, V gene, D gene, CDR3 DNA, CDR3 protein. A D gene is named only where the DNA matches it firmly. The size of a clone is reported for some rows only, either as once, few or many, or as a class for expanded clones.

j_call: TRBJ1-2; clone_size: NA; v_call: TRBV7-2; d_call: NA; cdr3_nt: TGTGCCAGCAGCTTAGGTGGGGCCGGGGTGTCGAACTATGGCTACACCTTC; cdr3_aa: CASSLGGAGVSNYGYTF
j_call: TRBJ2-2; clone_size: once; v_call: TRBV29-1; d_call: NA; cdr3_nt: TGCAGCGTCCTCAGGGGCACCGGGGAGCTGTTTTTT; cdr3_aa: CSVLRGTGELFF
j_call: TRBJ1-1; clone_size: NA; v_call: TRBV9; d_call: NA; cdr3_nt: TGTGCCAGCAGCGCCGTCCCGAACACTGAAGCTTTCTTT; cdr3_aa: CASSAVPNTEAFF
j_call: TRBJ2-1; clone_size: NA; v_call: TRBV14; d_call: NA; cdr3_nt: TGTGCCAGCAGCGCCCACCCGGACAGCCTCCAGTTCTTC; cdr3_aa: CASSAHPDSLQFF
j_call: TRBJ2-3; clone_size: NA; v_call: TRBV19; d_call: NA; cdr3_nt: TGTGCCAGTAGTATACAGAACGGACAACCAGATACGCAGTATTTT; cdr3_aa: CASSIQNGQPDTQYF
j_call: TRBJ2-5; clone_size: NA; v_call: TRBV7-7; d_call: NA; cdr3_nt: TGTGCCAGCAGCTTAGAGACCTTCCAAGAGACCCAGTACTTC; cdr3_aa: CASSLETFQETQYF
j_call: TRBJ1-2; clone_size: NA; v_call: TRBV4-2; d_call: NA; cdr3_nt: TGTGCCAGCAGCCAAGCAGGGGACGGCTATGGCTACACCTTC; cdr3_aa: CASSQAGDGYGYTF
j_call: TRBJ2-7; clone_size: NA; v_call: TRBV5-1; d_call: NA; cdr3_nt: TGCGCCAGCAGCTTGGGAGGGGCTACCTCCTACGAGCAGTACTTC; cdr3_aa: CASSLGGATSYEQYF
j_call: TRBJ1-4; clone_size: NA; v_call: TRBV9; d_call: NA; cdr3_nt: TGTGCCAGCAGCGTAGGGCAGGATCTCGGTGAAAAACTGTTTTTT; cdr3_aa: CASSVGQDLGEKLFF
j_call: TRBJ1-1; clone_size: NA; v_call: TRBV6-6; d_call: NA; cdr3_nt: TGTGCCAGCAGTTTGGGATCGAACACTGAAGCTTTCTTT; cdr3_aa: CASSLGSNTEAFF
j_call: TRBJ1-3; clone_size: NA; v_call: TRBV5-1; d_call: TRBD1; cdr3_nt: TGCGCCAGCAGCTCCGGGACAGGGGGTGGAAACACCATATATTTT; cdr3_aa: CASSSGTGGGNTIYF
j_call: TRBJ2-7; clone_size: few; v_call: TRBV11-1; d_call: NA; cdr3_nt: TGTGCCAGCAGCTTACAACAGGCGCGCTACGAGCAGTACTTC; cdr3_aa: CASSLQQARYEQYF
j_call: TRBJ2-1; clone_size: NA; v_call: TRBV18; d_call: TRBD1; cdr3_nt: TGTGCCAGTCTCCGGTCTGGGACAGGGGGTATTAGCAACAATGAGCAGTTCTTC; cdr3_aa: CASLRSGTGGISNNEQFF
j_call: TRBJ1-1; clone_size: NA; v_call: TRBV7-2; d_call: TRBD1; cdr3_nt: TGTGCCAGCAGCTACAGGGGGCCAAACACTGAAGCTTTCTTT; cdr3_aa: CASSYRGPNTEAFF
j_call: TRBJ2-7; clone_size: few; v_call: TRBV11-3; d_call: NA; cdr3_nt: TGTGCCAGCAGCCCCAGTCGGAGCTCCTACGAGCAGTACTTC; cdr3_aa: CASSPSRSSYEQYF
j_call: TRBJ1-2; clone_size: NA; v_call: TRBV19; d_call: TRBD1; cdr3_nt: TGTGCCAGTAGGAAACAGGGGGTCCTTAACTATGGCTACACCTTC; cdr3_aa: CASRKQGVLNYGYTF
j_call: TRBJ1-2; clone_size: once; v_call: TRBV4-1; d_call: NA; cdr3_nt: TGCGCCAGCAGCCAAGTGAACAGTGCCAACTATGGCTACACCTTC; cdr3_aa: CASSQVNSANYGYTF
j_call: TRBJ1-5; clone_size: NA; v_call: TRBV28; d_call: NA; cdr3_nt: TGTGCCAGCAGTCCGCAGGGGAGCAATCAGCCCCAGCATTTT; cdr3_aa: CASSPQGSNQPQHF
j_call: TRBJ1-4; clone_size: NA; v_call: TRBV7-2; d_call: NA; cdr3_nt: TGTGCCAGCAGCTTAGGGGGGGGGAGAGAAAAACTGTTTTTT; cdr3_aa: CASSLGGGREKLFF
j_call: TRBJ1-4; clone_size: medium-sized; v_call: TRBV29-1; d_call: NA; cdr3_nt: TGCAGCGCCGGAACAACTAATGAAAAACTGTTTTTT; cdr3_aa: CSAGTTNEKLFF
j_call: TRBJ1-1; clone_size: NA; v_call: TRBV7-9; d_call: NA; cdr3_nt: TGTGCCAGCAGTACAACATCGGCAGGGGCGGGGAACACTGAAGCTTTCTTT; cdr3_aa: CASSTTSAGAGNTEAFF
j_call: TRBJ1-3; clone_size: NA; v_call: TRBV9; d_call: NA; cdr3_nt: TGTGCCAGCAGCGTAGGAGGGGACTCTGGAAACACCATATATTTT; cdr3_aa: CASSVGGDSGNTIYF
j_call: TRBJ2-7; clone_size: NA; v_call: TRBV19; d_call: NA; cdr3_nt: TGTGCCAGTAGTATCACGGGCAGGGTCACCTACGAGCAGTACTTC; cdr3_aa: CASSITGRVTYEQYF
j_call: TRBJ1-1; clone_size: once; v_call: TRBV14; d_call: TRBD1; cdr3_nt: TGTGCCAGCAGCCAAGGGACAGGCACTGAAGCTTTCTTT; cdr3_aa: CASSQGTGTEAFF
j_call: TRBJ2-3; clone_size: NA; v_call: TRBV5-1; d_call: NA; cdr3_nt: TGCGCCAGCAGCTTGGTTTCAGGCACAGATACGCAGTATTTT; cdr3_aa: CASSLVSGTDTQYF
j_call: TRBJ2-7; clone_size: NA; v_call: TRBV12-3/TRBV12-4; d_call: NA; cdr3_nt: TGTGCCAGCAGTTGGAGGGGGACCTACGAGCAGTACTTC; cdr3_aa: CASSWRGTYEQYF
j_call: TRBJ1-2; clone_size: NA; v_call: TRBV18; d_call: NA; cdr3_nt: TGTGCCAGCTCACCCCCCCGGGTCAACTATGGCTACACCTTC; cdr3_aa: CASSPPRVNYGYTF
j_call: TRBJ1-5; clone_size: NA; v_call: TRBV6-1; d_call: NA; cdr3_nt: TGTGCCAGCAGTGAAGCGATAGATCAGCCCCAGCATTTT; cdr3_aa: CASSEAIDQPQHF
j_call: TRBJ2-1; clone_size: NA; v_call: TRBV4-1; d_call: NA; cdr3_nt: TGCGCCAGCAGCCAAGAATGGCAGACTCTTCACAATGAGCAGTTCTTC; cdr3_aa: CASSQEWQTLHNEQFF